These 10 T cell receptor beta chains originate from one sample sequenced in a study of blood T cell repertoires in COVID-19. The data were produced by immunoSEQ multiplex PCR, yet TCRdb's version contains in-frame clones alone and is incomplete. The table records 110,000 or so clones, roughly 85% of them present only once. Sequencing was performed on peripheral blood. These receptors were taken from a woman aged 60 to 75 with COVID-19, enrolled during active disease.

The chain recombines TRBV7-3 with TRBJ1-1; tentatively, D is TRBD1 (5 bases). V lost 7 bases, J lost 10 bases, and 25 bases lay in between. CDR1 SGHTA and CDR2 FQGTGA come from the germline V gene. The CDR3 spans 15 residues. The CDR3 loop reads CASTETASGRGGAFF. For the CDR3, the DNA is TGTGCCAGCACGGAGACAGCGTCGGGGCGCGGGGGAGCTTTCTTT.

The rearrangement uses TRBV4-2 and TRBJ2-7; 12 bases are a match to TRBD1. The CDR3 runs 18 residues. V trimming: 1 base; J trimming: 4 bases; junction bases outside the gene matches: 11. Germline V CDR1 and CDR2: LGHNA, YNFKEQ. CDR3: CASSQAGGGDRGRYEQYF. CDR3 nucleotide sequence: TGTGCCAGCAGCCAAGCGGGAGGTGGGGACAGGGGGCGATACGAGCAGTACTTC.

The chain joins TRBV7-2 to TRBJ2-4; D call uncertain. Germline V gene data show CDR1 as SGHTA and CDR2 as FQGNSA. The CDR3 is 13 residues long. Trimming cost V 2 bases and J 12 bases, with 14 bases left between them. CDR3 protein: CASSLPSAVAQYF. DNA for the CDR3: TGTGCCAGCAGCTTACCCTCTGCAGTGGCTCAGTACTTC.

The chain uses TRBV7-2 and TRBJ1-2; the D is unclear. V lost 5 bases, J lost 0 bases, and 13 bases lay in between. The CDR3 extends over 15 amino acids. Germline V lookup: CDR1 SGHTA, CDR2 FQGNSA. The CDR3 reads CASSPAGPTNYGYTF. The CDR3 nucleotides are TGTGCCAGCAGCCCCGCGGGTCCTACTAACTATGGCTACACCTTC.

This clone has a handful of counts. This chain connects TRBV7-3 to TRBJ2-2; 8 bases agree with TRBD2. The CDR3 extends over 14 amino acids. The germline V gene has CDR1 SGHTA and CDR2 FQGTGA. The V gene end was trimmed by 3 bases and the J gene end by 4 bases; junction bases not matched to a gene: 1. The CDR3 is CASSFLAGTGELFF. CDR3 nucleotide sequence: TGTGCCAGCAGCTTCCTAGCGGGCACCGGGGAGCTGTTTTTT.

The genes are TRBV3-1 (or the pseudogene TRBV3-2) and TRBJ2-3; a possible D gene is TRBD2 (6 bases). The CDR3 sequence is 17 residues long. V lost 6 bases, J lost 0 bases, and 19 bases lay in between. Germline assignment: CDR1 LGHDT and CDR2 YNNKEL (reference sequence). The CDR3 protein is CASSPRPGLRSTDTQYF. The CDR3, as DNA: TGTGCCAGCAGTCCAAGGCCGGGACTCCGTAGCACAGATACGCAGTATTTT.

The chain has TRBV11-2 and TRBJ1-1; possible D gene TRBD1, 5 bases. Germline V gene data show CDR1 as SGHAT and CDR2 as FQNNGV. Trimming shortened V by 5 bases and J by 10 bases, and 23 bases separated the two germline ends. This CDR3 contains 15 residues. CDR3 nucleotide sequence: TGTGCCAGCAGCCCCGTCGCCAGGGTAGTGGTTGGAGCTTTCTTT. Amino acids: CASSPVARVVVGAFF.

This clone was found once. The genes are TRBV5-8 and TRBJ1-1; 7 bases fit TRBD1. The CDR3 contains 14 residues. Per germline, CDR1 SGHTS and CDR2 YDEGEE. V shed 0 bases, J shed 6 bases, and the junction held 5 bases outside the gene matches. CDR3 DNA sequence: TGTGCCAGCAGCTTGGACAGGGGAACAGCTGAAGCTTTCTTT. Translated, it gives CASSLDRGTAEAFF.

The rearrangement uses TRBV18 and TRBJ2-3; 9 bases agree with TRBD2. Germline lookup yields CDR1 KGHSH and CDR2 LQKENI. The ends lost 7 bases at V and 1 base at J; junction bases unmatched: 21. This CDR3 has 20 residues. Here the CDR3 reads CASFSAIAGAAALGTDTQYF. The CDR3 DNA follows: TGTGCCAGCTTCAGCGCGATAGCGGGGGCCGCCGCTTTGGGCACAGATACGCAGTATTTT. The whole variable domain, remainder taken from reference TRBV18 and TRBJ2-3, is NAGVMQNPRHLVRRRGQEARLRCSPMKGHSHVYWYRQLPEEGLKFMVYLQKENIIDESGMPKERFSAEFPKEGPSILRIQQVVRGDSAAYFCASFSAIAGAAALGTDTQYFGPGTRLTVL.

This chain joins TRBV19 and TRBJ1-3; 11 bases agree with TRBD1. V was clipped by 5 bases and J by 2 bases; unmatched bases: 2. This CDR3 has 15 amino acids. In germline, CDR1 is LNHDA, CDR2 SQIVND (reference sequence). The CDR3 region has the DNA TGTGCCAGTAGTGCGGACAGGGGGCCTGGAAACACCATATATTTT. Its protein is CASSADRGPGNTIYF.